A selection of T cell receptor beta chains follows, all from one sample in a study of shared clonotypes between healthy human individuals. The assay was immunoSEQ multiplex PCR, and TCRdb's table has in-frame clones only and misses some. The sample holds about 340,000 clones, 70% to 75% seen once. Sequencing used memory CD4+ T cells sorted from blood. These TCRs come from a young man in good health. CDR3s include the opening cysteine and the closing phenylalanine or tryptophan. A D gene is named only where the DNA matches it firmly. Size tells how often a clone was seen (once, few, many) or the class of an expanded clone, and some rows leave it out.

j_call	cdr3_length	clone_size	d_call	v_call	cdr3_nt	cdr3_aa
TRBJ2-1	12	few	-	TRBV27	TGTGCCAGCAGTTTACATGGGGATGAGCAGTTCTTC	CASSLHGDEQFF
TRBJ2-5	15	-	TRBD2	TRBV2	TGTGCCAGCAGCTCCCCTTTAGCGGGACGCGAGACCCAGTACTTC	CASSSPLAGRETQYF
TRBJ2-7	11	-	-	TRBV28	TGTGCCAGCGGTACACGGAACGAGCAGTACTTC	CASGTRNEQYF
TRBJ2-1	14	once	TRBD2	TRBV7-9	TGTGCCGGGTGGGCTAGCGGGATAATAGGGGAGCAGTTCTTC	CAGWASGIIGEQFF
TRBJ2-1	14	-	TRBD1	TRBV2	TGTGCCAACAACCGGGACAGGTACTACAATGAGCAGTTCTTC	CANNRDRYYNEQFF
TRBJ2-3	15	-	TRBD2	TRBV19	TGTGCCAGTAGCCGACTCACTAGCGGGAAAGATACGCAGTATTTT	CASSRLTSGKDTQYF
TRBJ2-5	17	-	TRBD2	TRBV6-1	TGTGCCAGCAGTGAAGAGATAGCGGGAGTCATACAAGAGACCCAGTACTTC	CASSEEIAGVIQETQYF
TRBJ1-5	14	few	-	TRBV19	TGTGCCAGTAGTCTACACGATGGACAGAAGCCCCAGCATTTT	CASSLHDGQKPQHF
TRBJ2-7	12	many	-	TRBV19	TGTGCCAGTATGGGTTACCCATACGAGCAGTACTTC	CASMGYPYEQYF
TRBJ1-5	13	-	-	TRBV7-8	TGTGCCAGCAGCTTAATGCCGGGGGAGCCCCAGCATTTT	CASSLMPGEPQHF
TRBJ2-1	14	few	TRBD2	TRBV29-1	TGCAGCGTTACTAGCGGTTCCTCCTACAATGAGCAGTTCTTC	CSVTSGSSYNEQFF
TRBJ1-5	14	-	TRBD1	TRBV6-1	TGTGCCAGCAGTGGACAGGGTGGCAATCAGCCCCAGCATTTT	CASSGQGGNQPQHF
TRBJ1-5	14	-	TRBD1	TRBV27	TGTGCCAGCAGCTGGACAGGGGGCAATCAGCCCCAGCATTTT	CASSWTGGNQPQHF
TRBJ1-1	16	-	TRBD1	TRBV11-2	TGTGCCAGCAGCCTGGGCTCATCTCGTTGGGACAGGGAAGCTTTCTTT	CASSLGSSRWDREAFF
TRBJ2-1	13	-	-	TRBV29-1	TGCAGCGTCGGGACGGTCTCCTACAATGAGCAGTTCTTC	CSVGTVSYNEQFF
TRBJ2-7	12	-	-	TRBV28	TGTGCCAGCTGCACTAGCCCCTACGAGCAGTACTTC	CASCTSPYEQYF
TRBJ2-2	15	few	-	TRBV5-8	TGTGCCAGCAGCTTGGGCCCAGGGAACACCGGGGAGCTGTTTTTT	CASSLGPGNTGELFF
TRBJ1-5	15	few	TRBD1	TRBV6-1	TGTGCCAGCAGTCGGGGACAGGGGCTAGGTCAGCCCCAGCATTTT	CASSRGQGLGQPQHF
TRBJ1-2	15	-	-	TRBV7-9	TGTGCCAGCAGCTTAGGATCGGGGGGCGACTATGGCTACACCTTC	CASSLGSGGDYGYTF
TRBJ2-1	18	once	-	TRBV9	TGTGCCAGCAGCGACCGACGGGGACTTAATGCCCCGCCGAGGGAGCAGTTCTTC	CASSDRRGLNAPPREQFF
TRBJ2-2	13	-	-	TRBV19	TGTGCCAGTAGGGGGCGTAGCACCGGGGAGCTGTTTTTT	CASRGRSTGELFF
TRBJ1-1	16	-	-	TRBV7-8	TGTGCCAGCAGCTTAGTAACCCCGGCCACGTCCACTGAAGCTTTCTTT	CASSLVTPATSTEAFF
TRBJ1-5	14	-	-	TRBV6-1	TGTGCCAGCATCTTCTCCCCGCGGAATCAGCCCCAGCATTTT	CASIFSPRNQPQHF
TRBJ2-2	13	-	TRBD2	TRBV29-1	TGCAGCGTCGCGGGACTAGATGGCGGGGAGCTGTTTTTT	CSVAGLDGGELFF
TRBJ2-1	14	-	-	TRBV7-2	TGTGCCAGCAGCTTTAGTGACAGTAGTAATGAGCAGTTCTTC	CASSFSDSSNEQFF
TRBJ2-1	16	few	-	TRBV14	TGTGCCAGCAGCTATTCTAGCGTAAGCTCCTACAATGAGCAGTTCTTC	CASSYSSVSSYNEQFF
TRBJ2-1	14	-	TRBD2	TRBV10-3	TGTGCCACCGCAGGGACTAGCGGGAGTAGTTTGCAGTTCTTC	CATAGTSGSSLQFF
TRBJ2-7	14	once	-	TRBV7-2	TGTGCCAGCAGCTCATTCGGACGGGCCTACGAGCAGTACTTC	CASSSFGRAYEQYF
TRBJ2-3	16	-	-	TRBV5-1	TGCGCCAGCAGCTTCTCTTTTGGGCAGGGAATAGATACGCAGTATTTT	CASSFSFGQGIDTQYF
TRBJ1-1	13	many	-	TRBV2	TGTGCCAGCAGTGAAGAGGTGAACACTGAAGCTTTCTTT	CASSEEVNTEAFF
TRBJ1-3	14	-	-	TRBV28	TGTGCCAGCAGCCTAGGGGGGTCTCTCGACACCATATATTTT	CASSLGGSLDTIYF
TRBJ2-3	14	-	TRBD2	TRBV9	TGTGCCAGCAGCGTAGCCCAGCGGGAAGATACGCAGTATTTT	CASSVAQREDTQYF
TRBJ2-1	14	-	TRBD1	TRBV6-5	TGTGCCAGCAAGCCGGGACAGTGGAACAATGAGCAGTTCTTC	CASKPGQWNNEQFF
TRBJ1-1	14	-	-	TRBV9	TGTGCCAGCAGCGTGGGTAACAGGGACACTGAAGCTTTCTTT	CASSVGNRDTEAFF
TRBJ2-5	12	-	-	TRBV29-1	TGCAGCGTTGCGGGAGTCAGGGAGACCCAGTACTTC	CSVAGVRETQYF
TRBJ2-5	14	once	-	TRBV5-6	TGTGCCAGCAGCTCCGGGACCCGGCCGGCGACCCAGTACTTC	CASSSGTRPATQYF
TRBJ2-5	12	-	TRBD1	TRBV28	TGTGCCAGTCGACAGGGGCAAGAGACCCAGTACTTC	CASRQGQETQYF
TRBJ2-7	16	-	TRBD2	TRBV7-8	TGTGCCAGCAGCGTCCGTAGGCGGGAGGAAAACTACGAGCAGTACTTC	CASSVRRREENYEQYF
TRBJ1-4	13	-	-	TRBV6-1	TGTGCCAGCAGGACAGCTCAGACTGAAAAACTGTTTTTT	CASRTAQTEKLFF
TRBJ2-3	15	once	-	TRBV2	TGTGCCACCCACAGGATAGGGCTGAGCACAGATACGCAGTATTTT	CATHRIGLSTDTQYF
TRBJ2-2	12	-	-	TRBV19	TGTGCCAGTCATGGGGGCCCCGGGGAGCTGTTTTTT	CASHGGPGELFF
TRBJ1-1	15	-	-	TRBV5-5	TGTGCCAGCAGCGTTTACGGGACACGAAACACTGAAGCTTTCTTT	CASSVYGTRNTEAFF
TRBJ2-3	14	-	-	TRBV28	TGTGCCAGCAGTTTAGGGCGACGCACAGATACGCAGTATTTT	CASSLGRRTDTQYF
TRBJ2-7	14	-	TRBD2	TRBV7-2	TGTGCCAGCAGCGCGGGGAGGGAGACCTACGAGCAGTACTTC	CASSAGRETYEQYF
TRBJ2-5	11	once	-	TRBV14	TGTGCCAGCAGCCAAGCGGAGACCCAGTACTTC	CASSQAETQYF
TRBJ1-5	16	-	-	TRBV7-8	TGTGCCAGCAGCGCGGGACTCCGGTGGAGCAATCAGCCCCAGCATTTT	CASSAGLRWSNQPQHF
TRBJ2-7	15	-	-	TRBV6-5	TGTGCCAGCAGACAAACTCTTGGGTCCTCCTACGAGCAGTACTTC	CASRQTLGSSYEQYF
TRBJ2-5	14	few	TRBD1	TRBV28	TGTGCCAGCAGTTTGGAACAGGGGGGAGAGACCCAGTACTTC	CASSLEQGGETQYF
TRBJ2-3	15	-	-	TRBV5-4	TGTGCCAGCAGCTATAGCGAGTTCGGGGCAGATACGCAGTATTTT	CASSYSEFGADTQYF
TRBJ2-3	17	-	-	TRBV27	TGTGCCAGCAGTTTAGATGGAGGGTGGCGAAGCACAGATACGCAGTATTTT	CASSLDGGWRSTDTQYF
TRBJ2-3	15	few	-	TRBV5-4	TGTGCCAGCAGCCCGGACTCGACTGAGACAGATACGCAGTATTTT	CASSPDSTETDTQYF